A selection of T cell receptor beta chains follows, all from one sample in a study of blood T cells in healthy people across ages. TCRdb passed the 5' RACE reads through MiXCR, listing each CDR3 protein once. Of about 940,000 distinct CDR3 sequences detected, around 49% appear once; the ten largest clones hold 13%. Material for sequencing was blood. Receptor source: a man under 40 in good health. Both conserved end residues are part of each CDR3. A D gene is named only where the DNA matches it firmly. The listing skips clone size in some rows; elsewhere it reads once, few, many or a size class.

NA | NA | TRBJ1-2 | TRBV6-1 | CASILQGTYGYTF | TGTGCCAGCATTTTACAGGGTACCTATGGCTACACCTTC
few | NA | TRBJ2-7 | TRBV4-1 | CASSQGDTFYEQYF | TGCGCCAGCAGCCAAGGGGACACCTTCTACGAGCAGTACTTC
NA | NA | TRBJ2-1 | TRBV4-1 | CASSQEVLVYNEQFF | TGCGCCAGCAGCCAAGAGGTCCTGGTCTACAATGAGCAGTTCTTC
NA | TRBD1 | TRBJ2-5 | TRBV4-2 | CASSSMPKGAQETQYF | TGTGCCAGCAGCTCCATGCCCAAGGGGGCGCAAGAGACCCAGTACTTC
NA | NA | TRBJ1-1 | TRBV20-1 | CSARDETEAFF | TGCAGTGCTAGAGATGAGACAGAAGCTTTCTTT
NA | TRBD2 | TRBJ2-1 | TRBV6-1 | CASNQRGSSYNEQFF | TGTGCCAGCAACCAGCGGGGGAGCTCCTACAATGAGCAGTTCTTC
few | NA | TRBJ2-7 | TRBV28 | CASSPPESGSYEQYF | TGTGCCAGCAGCCCGCCCGAGTCAGGGTCCTACGAGCAGTACTTC
NA | NA | TRBJ1-6 | TRBV12-3/TRBV12-4 | CASSFEGAPLHF | TGTGCCAGCAGTTTTGAGGGGGCACCCCTCCACTTT
few | TRBD1 | TRBJ2-1 | TRBV4-1 | CASSPAGQGADNEQFF | TGCGCCAGCAGCCCTGCGGGACAGGGGGCCGACAATGAGCAGTTCTTC
NA | NA | TRBJ2-5 | TRBV29-1 | CSVEDLAGWSEANEQYF | TGCAGCGTTGAAGATCTCGCGGGGTGGTCCGAAGCCAATGAGCAGTACTTC
once | NA | TRBJ2-1 | TRBV5-1 | CASSMVGETYNEQFF | TGCGCCAGCAGCATGGTCGGGGAAACCTACAATGAGCAGTTCTTC
NA | NA | TRBJ2-1 | TRBV24-1 | CATSDPGVDNEQFF | TGTGCCACCAGTGATCCGGGAGTTGACAATGAGCAGTTCTTC
NA | TRBD2 | TRBJ2-3 | TRBV29-1 | CSAAGGRTDTQYF | TGCAGCGCCGCGGGGGGCCGGACAGATACGCAGTATTTT
NA | NA | TRBJ2-7 | TRBV6-5 | CASSTSGRAAYEQYF | TGTGCCAGCAGCACTTCGGGCAGGGCGGCCTACGAGCAGTACTTC
NA | NA | TRBJ2-1 | TRBV7-2 | CASSSRPVWDGPVAQFF | TGTGCCAGCAGCTCGCGGCCCGTTTGGGACGGACCTGTGGCCCAGTTCTTC
NA | NA | TRBJ2-3 | TRBV2 | CASSERLELSDTQYF | TGTGCCAGCAGTGAACGATTAGAGCTCTCAGATACGCAGTATTTT
NA | NA | TRBJ2-5 | TRBV7-9 | CAGSPVIEGETQYF | TGTGCCGGCAGCCCGGTCATCGAGGGAGAGACCCAGTACTTC
NA | TRBD1 | TRBJ2-3 | TRBV2 | CASKTGETDTQYF | TGTGCCAGCAAGACAGGGGAGACAGATACGCAGTATTTT
NA | TRBD2 | TRBJ2-3 | TRBV10-3 | CATAVAGGMNTDTQYF | TGTGCCACTGCCGTAGCGGGGGGGATGAACACAGATACGCAGTATTTT
NA | NA | TRBJ1-2 | TRBV5-1 | CASSVEGYGGYTF | TGCGCCAGCAGCGTGGAGGGTTACGGTGGCTACACCTTC
few | NA | TRBJ1-1 | TRBV7-2 | CASSLRSQGVAFF | TGTGCCAGCAGCTTAAGGAGCCAGGGAGTAGCTTTCTTT
few | NA | TRBJ2-7 | TRBV28 | CASSLYLQGDEQYF | TGTGCCAGCAGTTTATACCTACAGGGCGACGAGCAGTACTTC
NA | TRBD1 | TRBJ1-2 | TRBV29-1 | CSVVGRTGWDGYTF | TGCAGCGTTGTGGGCCGGACAGGATGGGATGGCTACACCTTC
NA | TRBD1 | TRBJ1-2 | TRBV5-6 | CASSLRGTGSVYGYTF | TGTGCCAGCAGCTTGCGTGGGACAGGGTCAGTCTATGGCTACACCTTC
few | NA | TRBJ1-2 | TRBV10-3 | CAISLDSNYGYTF | TGTGCCATCAGTCTTGACAGCAACTATGGCTACACCTTC
NA | TRBD1 | TRBJ2-7 | TRBV6-1 | CASSESGIVGQYEQYF | TGTGCCAGCAGTGAAAGTGGCATTGTGGGACAGTACGAGCAGTACTTC
NA | TRBD2 | TRBJ2-5 | TRBV7-9 | CASSLGAGWRETQYF | TGTGCCAGCAGCTTAGGAGCGGGGTGGAGAGAGACCCAGTACTTC
few | TRBD2 | TRBJ2-7 | TRBV7-9 | CASSLVGQGLSDEQYF | TGTGCCAGCAGCTTAGTTGGCCAGGGACTAAGTGACGAGCAGTACTTC
few | NA | TRBJ2-7 | TRBV29-1 | CSVESQIYEQYF | TGCAGCGTTGAATCCCAGATCTACGAGCAGTACTTC
NA | NA | TRBJ2-1 | TRBV7-9 | CASSLSAGEQFF | TGTGCCAGCAGCTTATCTGCGGGGGAGCAGTTCTTC
NA | NA | TRBJ1-4 | TRBV4-2 | CASSQEWGGIEKLFF | TGTGCCAGCAGCCAAGAGTGGGGGGGGATTGAAAAACTGTTTTTT